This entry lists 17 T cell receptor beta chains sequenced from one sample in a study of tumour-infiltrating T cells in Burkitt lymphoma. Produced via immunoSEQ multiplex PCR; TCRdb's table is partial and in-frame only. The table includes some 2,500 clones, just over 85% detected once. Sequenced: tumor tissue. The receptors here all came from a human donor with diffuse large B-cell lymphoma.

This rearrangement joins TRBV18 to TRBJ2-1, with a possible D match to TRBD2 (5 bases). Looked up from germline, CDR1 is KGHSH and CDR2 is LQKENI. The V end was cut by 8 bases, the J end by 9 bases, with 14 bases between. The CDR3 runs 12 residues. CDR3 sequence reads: CASLAVEGEQFF. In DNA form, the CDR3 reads TGTGCCAGCCTGGCGGTAGAGGGTGAGCAGTTCTTC.

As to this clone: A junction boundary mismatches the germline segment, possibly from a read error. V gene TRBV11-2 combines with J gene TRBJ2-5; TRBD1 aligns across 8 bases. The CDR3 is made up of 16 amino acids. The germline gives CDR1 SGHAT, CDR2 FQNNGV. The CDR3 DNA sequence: TGTGCCAGCAGCTTCGACAGGGGCCGCGTCCAAGAGACTCAGTACTTC. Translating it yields CASSFDRGRVQETQYF.

DNA for the CDR3: TGTGCCAGCAGTTCGGAGGCGAACACCGGGGAGCTGTTTTTT. Protein product: CASSSEANTGELFF. The chain carries TRBV2 and TRBJ2-2; tentatively, D is TRBD2 (5 bases). CDR1 and CDR2 from the germline V gene are SNHLY and FYNNEI. CDR3 size: 14 residues. Trimming took off 5 bases at V and 0 bases at J, with 7 bases between the two ends. Supplemented by reference TRBV2 and TRBJ2-2, the full variable domain reads EPEVTQTPSHQVTQMGQEVILRCVPISNHLYFYWYRQILGQKVEFLVSFYNNEISEKSEIFDDQFSVERPDGSNFTLKIRSTKLEDSAMYFCASSSEANTGELFFGEGSRLTVL.

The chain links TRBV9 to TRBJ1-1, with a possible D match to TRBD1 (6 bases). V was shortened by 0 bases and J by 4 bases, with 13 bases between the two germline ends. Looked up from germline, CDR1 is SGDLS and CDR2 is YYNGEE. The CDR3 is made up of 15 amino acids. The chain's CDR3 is CASSVGRGATTEAFF. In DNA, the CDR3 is TGTGCCAGCAGCGTAGGCAGGGGAGCTACCACTGAAGCTTTCTTT.

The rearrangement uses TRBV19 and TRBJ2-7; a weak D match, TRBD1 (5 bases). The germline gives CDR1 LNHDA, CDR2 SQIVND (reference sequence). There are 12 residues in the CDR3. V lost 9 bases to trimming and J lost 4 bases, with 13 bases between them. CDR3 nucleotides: TGTGCCAGCATGACAAGGGGATACGAGCAGTACTTC. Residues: CASMTRGYEQYF.

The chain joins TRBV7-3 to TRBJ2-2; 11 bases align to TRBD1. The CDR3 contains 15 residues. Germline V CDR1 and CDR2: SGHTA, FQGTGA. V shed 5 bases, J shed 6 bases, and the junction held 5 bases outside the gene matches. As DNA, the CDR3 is TGTGCCAGCAGCGAACAGGGACAGGGGGCCGGGGAGCTGTTTTTT. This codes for CASSEQGQGAGELFF.

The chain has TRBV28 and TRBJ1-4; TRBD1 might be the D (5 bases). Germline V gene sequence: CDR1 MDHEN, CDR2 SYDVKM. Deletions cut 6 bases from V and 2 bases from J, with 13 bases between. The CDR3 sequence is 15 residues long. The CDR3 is CASSRGGFTNEKLFF. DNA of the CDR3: TGTGCCAGCAGCCGGGGGGGATTCACTAATGAAAAACTGTTTTTT.

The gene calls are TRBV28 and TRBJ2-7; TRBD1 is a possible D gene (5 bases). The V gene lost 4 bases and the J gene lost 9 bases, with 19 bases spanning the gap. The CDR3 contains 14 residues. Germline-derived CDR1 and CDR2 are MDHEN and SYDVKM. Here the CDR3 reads CASSWGSAGWRQYF. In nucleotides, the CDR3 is TGTGCCAGCAGTTGGGGCTCCGCCGGGTGGCGGCAGTACTTC.

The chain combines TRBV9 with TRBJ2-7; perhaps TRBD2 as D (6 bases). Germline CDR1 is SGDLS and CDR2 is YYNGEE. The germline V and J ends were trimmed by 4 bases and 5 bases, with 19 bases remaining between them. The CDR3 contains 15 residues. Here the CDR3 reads CASSPGGWPPNEQYF. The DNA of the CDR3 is TGTGCCAGCAGCCCAGGAGGGTGGCCTCCGAACGAGCAGTACTTC.

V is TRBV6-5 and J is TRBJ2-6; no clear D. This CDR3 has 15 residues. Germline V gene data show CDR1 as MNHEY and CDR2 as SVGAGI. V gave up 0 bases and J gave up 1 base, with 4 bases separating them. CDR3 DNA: TGTGCCAGCAGTTACTCCCGGTCTGGGGCCAACGTCCTGACTTTC. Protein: CASSYSRSGANVLTF.

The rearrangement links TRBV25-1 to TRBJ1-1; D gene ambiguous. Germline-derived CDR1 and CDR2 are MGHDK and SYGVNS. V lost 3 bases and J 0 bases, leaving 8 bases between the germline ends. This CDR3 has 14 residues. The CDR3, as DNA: TGTGCCAGCAGTGAGGGCTGGATGAACACTGAAGCTTTCTTT. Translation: CASSEGWMNTEAFF. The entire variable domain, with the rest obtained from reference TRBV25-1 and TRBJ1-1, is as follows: EADIYQTPRYLVIGTGKKITLECSQTMGHDKMYWYQQDPGMELHLIHYSYGVNSTEKGDLSSESTVSRIRTEHFPLTLESARPSHTSQYLCASSEGWMNTEAFFGQGTRLTVV.

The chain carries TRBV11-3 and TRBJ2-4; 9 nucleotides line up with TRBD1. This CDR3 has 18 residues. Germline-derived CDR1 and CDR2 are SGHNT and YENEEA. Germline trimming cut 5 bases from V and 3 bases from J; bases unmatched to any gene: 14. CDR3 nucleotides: TGTGCCAGCAGCCCTAGCTCCCTCCGGGACAGGGACAAAAACATTCAGTACTTC. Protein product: CASSPSSLRDRDKNIQYF.

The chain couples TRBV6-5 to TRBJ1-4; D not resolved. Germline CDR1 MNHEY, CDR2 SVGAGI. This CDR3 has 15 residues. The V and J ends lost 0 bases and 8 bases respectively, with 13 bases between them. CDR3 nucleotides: TGTGCCAGCAGTTACTCGAGCACCGCCGGCGAAAAACTGTTTTTT. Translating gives CASSYSSTAGEKLFF.

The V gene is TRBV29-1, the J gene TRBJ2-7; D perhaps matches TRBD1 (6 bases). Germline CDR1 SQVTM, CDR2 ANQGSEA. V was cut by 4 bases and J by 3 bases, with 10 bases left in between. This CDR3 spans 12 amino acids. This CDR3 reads CSVAETGYEQYF. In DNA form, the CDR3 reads TGCAGCGTTGCGGAGACAGGCTACGAGCAGTACTTC.

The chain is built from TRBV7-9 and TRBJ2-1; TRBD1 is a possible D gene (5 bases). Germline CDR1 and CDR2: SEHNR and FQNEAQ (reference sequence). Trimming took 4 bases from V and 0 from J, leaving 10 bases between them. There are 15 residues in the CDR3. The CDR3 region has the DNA TGTGCCAGCAGCTCACCGGACATCTCCTACAATGAGCAGTTCTTC. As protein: CASSSPDISYNEQFF. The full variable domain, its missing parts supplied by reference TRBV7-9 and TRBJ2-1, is DTGVSQNPRHKITKRGQNVTFRCDPISEHNRLYWYRQTLGQGPEFLTYFQNEAQLEKSRLLSDRFSAERPKGSFSTLEIQRTEQGDSAMYLCASSSPDISYNEQFFGPGTRLTVL.

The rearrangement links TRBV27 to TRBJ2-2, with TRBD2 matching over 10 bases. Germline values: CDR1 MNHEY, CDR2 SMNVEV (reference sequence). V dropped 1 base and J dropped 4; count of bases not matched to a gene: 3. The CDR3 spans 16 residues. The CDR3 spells CASSLYLAGGTGELFF. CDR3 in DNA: TGTGCCAGCAGTTTATATTTAGCGGGAGGCACCGGGGAGCTGTTTTTT.

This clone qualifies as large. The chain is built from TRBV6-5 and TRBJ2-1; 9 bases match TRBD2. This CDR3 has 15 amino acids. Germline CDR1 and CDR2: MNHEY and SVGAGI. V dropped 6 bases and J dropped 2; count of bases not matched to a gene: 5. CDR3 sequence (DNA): TGTGCCAGCAGCAGGACTAGCGATCCCTACAATGAGCAGTTCTTC. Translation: CASSRTSDPYNEQFF.